These 10 T cell receptor beta chains were sequenced from one sample in a study of cytomegalovirus exposure and HLA in healthy donors. Primers: 60 Vbeta forward and 13 Jbeta reverse. Data came from immunoSEQ multiplex PCR; TCRdb stores just in-frame clones and leaves some out. Of over 100,000 clones listed, about 62% are singletons. Sequencing used PBMCs. The receptors here all came from a woman aged 40 to 55 in good health and CMV-seropositive.

In this sample, this clone turned up a few times. The rearrangement links TRBV6-1 to TRBJ2-3, with a weak D call TRBD2 (5 bases). The germline CDR1 and CDR2 sequences are MNHNS and SASEGT. The CDR3 is 15 residues long. Trimming took 4 bases from V and 4 from J, leaving 15 bases between them. The CDR3 nucleotides read TGTGCCAGCAGTGGGAAGGGCGGAGGCCCAGATACGCAGTATTTT. It translates to CASSGKGGGPDTQYF.

The J gene is TRBJ1-1, the V gene TRBV5-1; D not resolved. The germline gives CDR1 SGHRS, CDR2 YFSETQ. CDR3 size: 11 residues. With 0 bases removed from V and 11 bases from J, the gap between germline ends came to 8 bases. CDR3 nucleotides: TGCGCCAGCAGCTTGGGGGAGAGGGCTTTCTTT. Translation gives CASSLGERAFF.

This clone is labeled as medium-sized. The chain links TRBV7-6 to TRBJ2-7; D not resolved. The CDR3 contains 12 residues. V was pared by 5 bases and J by 4 bases, with 9 bases between. Germline loops: CDR1 SGHVS, CDR2 FNYEAQ. This CDR3 is CASSDDIYEQYF. CDR3 DNA: TGTGCCAGCAGCGATGACATTTACGAGCAGTACTTC. Combining the CDR3 with reference TRBV7-6 and TRBJ2-7 gives the whole variable domain GAGVSQSPRYKVTKRGQDVALRCDPISGHVSLYWYRQALGQGPEFLTYFNYEAQQDKSGLPNDRFSAERPEGSISTLTIQRTEQRDSAMYRCASSDDIYEQYFGPGTRLTVT.

Note on this clone: The sample holds other DNA sequences that translate to the same CDR3. The V call is TRBV5-1, the J call TRBJ2-5, with TRBD2 identical over 14 bases. The germline V gene has CDR1 SGHRS and CDR2 YFSETQ. J gave up 4 bases and V 3 bases, and 2 bases lay outside the gene matches. This CDR3 region has 15 residues. The CDR3: CASSSGLAGGETQYF. In DNA form, the CDR3 reads TGCGCCAGCAGCTCAGGACTAGCGGGAGGAGAGACCCAGTACTTC.

The chain has TRBV28 and TRBJ2-3; 10 bases match TRBD2. V trimming: 3 bases; J trimming: 2 bases; junction bases outside the gene matches: 14. CDR1 is MDHEN and CDR2 is SYDVKM in the germline V gene. CDR3 length equals 19 residues. The CDR3 sequence is CASSLGAAGGPGYTDTQYF. The DNA for the CDR3 is TGTGCCAGCAGTTTGGGGGCAGCGGGAGGGCCCGGGTACACAGATACGCAGTATTTT.

This clone has just a few counts. The rearrangement links TRBV2 to TRBJ1-4; D is unclear. From germline, CDR1 is SNHLY and CDR2 FYNNEI. V lost 8 bases, J lost 8 bases, and 9 bases lay in between. There are 11 residues in the CDR3. CDR3 region: CASSSREKLFF. DNA for the CDR3: TGTGCCAGCTCAAGCCGCGAAAAACTGTTTTTT.

This clone was found once. This chain uses TRBV18 with TRBJ2-4, with TRBD2 as a possible D gene (5 bases). V shed 6 bases and J shed 1 base, with 22 bases lying between them. The CDR3 has 18 residues. CDR1 and CDR2 (germline): KGHSH, LQKENI. As DNA, the CDR3 is TGTGCCAGCTCCCCCATTGTCCGGGAAACTGGGGCCAAAAACATTCAGTACTTC. Translation: CASSPIVRETGAKNIQYF.

This rearrangement joins TRBV7-8 to TRBJ1-5; 7 bases fit TRBD1. After removal of 2 bases from V and 0 bases from J, the junction contained 1 base not matched to a gene. Germline lookup yields CDR1 SGHVS and CDR2 FQNEAQ. CDR3 length equals 15 residues. The CDR3, as DNA: TGTGCCAGCAGCTTACGACAGGGTAGCAATCAGCCCCAGCATTTT. This codes for CASSLRQGSNQPQHF.

In nucleotides, the CDR3 is TGTGCCAAGCGGGAGGGCTTCCATGAGCAGTTCTTC. It codes for CAKREGFHEQFF. This rearrangement joins TRBV7-2 to TRBJ2-1, with 10 bases matching TRBD2. Germline assignment: CDR1 SGHTA and CDR2 FQGNSA. The CDR3 covers 12 residues. With V trimmed by 10 bases and J by 8 bases, 5 bases remained unmatched.

This rearrangement joins TRBV11-3 to TRBJ1-3; D remains ambiguous. The CDR3 totals 14 residues. Germline loops: CDR1 SGHNT, CDR2 YENEEA. V dropped 5 bases and J dropped 0 bases, with 8 bases sitting between them. CDR3 protein: CASSTSSSGNTIYF. For the CDR3, the DNA is TGTGCCAGCAGCACTTCCTCCTCTGGAAACACCATATATTTT.